This TCR beta chain was documented in a study of beta chain features in type 1 diabetes. Study details: There was similarity between patients and healthy donors in age, gender and cell yields.

Every single donor gave one heparinised blood draw, and these averaged approximately 120 mL. Purity exceeding 95% was reached by all sorted populations. Study-wide points: Moderate yet significant TCRB CDR3 shortening was seen in Type 1 diabetes patients in all four CD4+ subsets. A greater similarity of naive, central memory and Treg TCRB repertoires was seen among patients than among healthy donors.

About this clone: The antigen is undetermined.

Investigators reverse transcribed all isolated RNA, so they sequenced expressed TCRB transcripts. Generated by immunoSEQ multiplex PCR, the TCRdb table keeps only in-frame clones and is missing some. In the table there are some 140,000 clones, 7% to 10% of which are singletons. Trimming stripped 4 bases from V and 0 bases from J, with 15 bases between. Looked up from germline, CDR1 is SEHNR and CDR2 is FQNEAQ (reference sequence). The CDR3 has 17 residues. The sample was central memory CD4+ T cells from blood. The receptor was isolated from a man aged 25-40 years with type 1 diabetes. The chain links TRBV7-9 to TRBJ1-4; perhaps TRBD1 as D (5 bases). CDR3: CASSYPTGGATNEKLFF. CDR3 coding DNA: TGTGCCAGCAGCTATCCCACCGGGGGTGCAACTAATGAAAAACTGTTTTTT.